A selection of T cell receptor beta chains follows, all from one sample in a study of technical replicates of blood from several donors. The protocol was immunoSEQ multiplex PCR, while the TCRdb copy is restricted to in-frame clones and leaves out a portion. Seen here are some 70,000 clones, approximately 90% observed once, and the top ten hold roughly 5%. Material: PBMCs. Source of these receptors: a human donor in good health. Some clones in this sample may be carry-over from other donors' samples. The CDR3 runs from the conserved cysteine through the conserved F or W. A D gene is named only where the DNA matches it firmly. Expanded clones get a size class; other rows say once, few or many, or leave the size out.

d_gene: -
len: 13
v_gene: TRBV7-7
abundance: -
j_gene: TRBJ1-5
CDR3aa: CASSSGLGQPQHF
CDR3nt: TGTGCCAGCAGTTCAGGGTTGGGTCAGCCCCAGCATTTT

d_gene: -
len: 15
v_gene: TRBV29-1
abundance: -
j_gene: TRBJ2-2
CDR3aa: CSVEGWQGSTGELFF
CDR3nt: TGCAGCGTTGAAGGGTGGCAGGGTAGCACCGGGGAGCTGTTTTTT

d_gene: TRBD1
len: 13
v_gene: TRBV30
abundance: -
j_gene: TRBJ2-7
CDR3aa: CAWTGTGPSEQYF
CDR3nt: TGTGCCTGGACCGGGACAGGGCCCTCCGAGCAGTACTTC

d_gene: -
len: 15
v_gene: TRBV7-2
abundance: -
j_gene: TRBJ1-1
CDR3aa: CASSWPGRGTTEAFF
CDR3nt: TGTGCCAGCAGTTGGCCGGGGAGGGGGACCACTGAAGCTTTCTTT

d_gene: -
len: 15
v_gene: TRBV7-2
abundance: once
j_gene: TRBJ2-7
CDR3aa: CASSLGLVGPLKQYF
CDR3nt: TGTGCCAGCAGCTTAGGCCTAGTGGGTCCCTTGAAGCAGTACTTC

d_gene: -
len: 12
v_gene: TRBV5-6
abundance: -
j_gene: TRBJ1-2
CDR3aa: CASSLESYGYTF
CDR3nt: TGTGCCAGCAGCTTGGAGAGCTATGGCTACACCTTC

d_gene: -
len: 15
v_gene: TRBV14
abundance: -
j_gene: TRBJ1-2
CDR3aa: CASSQGGGRTYGYTF
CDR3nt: TGTGCCAGCAGCCAAGGGGGGGGACGGACTTATGGCTACACCTTC

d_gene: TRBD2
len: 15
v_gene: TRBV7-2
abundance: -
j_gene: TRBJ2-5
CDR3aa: CASSLPAGGQETQYF
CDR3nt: TGTGCCAGCAGCCTGCCCGCGGGGGGCCAAGAGACCCAGTACTTC

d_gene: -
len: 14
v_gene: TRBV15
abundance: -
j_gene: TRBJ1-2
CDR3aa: CATSRDKQFYGYTF
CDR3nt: TGTGCCACCAGCAGAGATAAGCAATTCTATGGCTACACCTTC

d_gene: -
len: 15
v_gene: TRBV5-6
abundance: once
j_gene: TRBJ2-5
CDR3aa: CASSFRELGGETQYF
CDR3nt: TGTGCCAGCAGCTTCCGGGAGCTTGGGGGAGAGACCCAGTACTTC

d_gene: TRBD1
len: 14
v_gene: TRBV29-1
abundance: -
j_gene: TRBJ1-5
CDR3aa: CSVAGGRGNQPQHF
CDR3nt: TGCAGCGTTGCAGGGGGACGAGGCAATCAGCCCCAGCATTTT

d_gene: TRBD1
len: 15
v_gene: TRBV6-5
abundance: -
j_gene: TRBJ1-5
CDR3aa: CASRATGYSNQPQHF
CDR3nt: TGTGCCAGCAGAGCGACAGGGTATAGCAATCAGCCCCAGCATTTT

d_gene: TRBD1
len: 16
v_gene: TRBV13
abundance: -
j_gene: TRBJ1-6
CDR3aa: CASSLSWTGENSPLHF
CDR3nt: TGTGCCAGCAGCTTAAGCTGGACAGGGGAAAATTCACCCCTCCACTTT

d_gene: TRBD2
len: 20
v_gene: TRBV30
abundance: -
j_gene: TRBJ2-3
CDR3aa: CACLVYPTSGMGGGTDTQYF
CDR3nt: TGTGCCTGTCTCGTTTACCCGACTAGCGGGATGGGGGGAGGCACAGATACGCAGTATTTT

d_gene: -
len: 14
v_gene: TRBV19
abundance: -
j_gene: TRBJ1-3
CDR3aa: CASFSHYSGNTIYF
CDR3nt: TGTGCCAGTTTTAGCCATTACTCTGGAAACACCATATATTTT

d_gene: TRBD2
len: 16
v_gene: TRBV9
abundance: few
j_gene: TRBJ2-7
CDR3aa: CASSVQAAGGPYEQYF
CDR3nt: TGTGCCAGCAGCGTTCAAGCAGCGGGAGGACCCTACGAGCAGTACTTC

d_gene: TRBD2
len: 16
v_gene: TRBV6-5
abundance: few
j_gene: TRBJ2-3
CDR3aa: CASSYGAGESSDTQYF
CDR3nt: TGTGCCAGCAGTTACGGGGCGGGAGAATCATCAGATACGCAGTATTTT

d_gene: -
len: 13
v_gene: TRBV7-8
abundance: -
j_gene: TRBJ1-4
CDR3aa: CASAGRFEEKLFF
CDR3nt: TGTGCCAGCGCAGGGCGTTTTGAAGAAAAACTGTTTTTT

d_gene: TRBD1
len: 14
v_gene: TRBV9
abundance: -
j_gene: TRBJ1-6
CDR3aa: CASSIGTGNSPLHF
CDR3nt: TGTGCCAGCAGTATAGGGACAGGGAATTCACCCCTCCACTTT

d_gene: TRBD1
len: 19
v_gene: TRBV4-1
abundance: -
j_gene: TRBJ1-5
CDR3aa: CASSQWGTGGLYSNQPQHF
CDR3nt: TGCGCCAGCAGCCAGTGGGGGACAGGGGGACTCTATAGCAATCAGCCCCAGCATTTT

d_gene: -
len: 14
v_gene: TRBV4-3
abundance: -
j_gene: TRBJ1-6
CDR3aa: CASSHDSVGSPLHF
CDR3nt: TGCGCCAGCAGCCATGACTCAGTAGGCTCACCCCTCCACTTT

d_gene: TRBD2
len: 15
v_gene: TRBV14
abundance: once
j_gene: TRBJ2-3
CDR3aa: CASRLTSGTIDTQYF
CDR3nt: TGTGCCAGCAGACTAACTAGCGGGACAATAGATACGCAGTATTTT

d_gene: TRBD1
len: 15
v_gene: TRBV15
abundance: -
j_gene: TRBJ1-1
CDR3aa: CATSRDRAMNTEAFF
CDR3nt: TGTGCCACCAGCCGGGACAGAGCCATGAACACTGAAGCTTTCTTT

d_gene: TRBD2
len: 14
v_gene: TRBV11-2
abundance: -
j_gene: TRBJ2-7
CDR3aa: CASSLLAGAREQYF
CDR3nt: TGTGCCAGCAGCTTACTAGCGGGAGCTCGCGAGCAGTACTTC

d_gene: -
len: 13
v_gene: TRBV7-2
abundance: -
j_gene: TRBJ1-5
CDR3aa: CASTWGGNQPQHF
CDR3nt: TGTGCCAGCACCTGGGGAGGTAATCAGCCCCAGCATTTT

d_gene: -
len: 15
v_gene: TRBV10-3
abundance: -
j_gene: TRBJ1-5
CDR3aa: CAISESTLAGQPQHF
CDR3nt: TGTGCCATCAGTGAGTCGACTCTAGCAGGTCAGCCCCAGCATTTT

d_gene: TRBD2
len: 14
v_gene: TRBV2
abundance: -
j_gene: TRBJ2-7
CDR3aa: CASRVSGGVYEQYF
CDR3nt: TGTGCCAGCAGGGTCAGCGGGGGGGTTTACGAGCAGTACTTC

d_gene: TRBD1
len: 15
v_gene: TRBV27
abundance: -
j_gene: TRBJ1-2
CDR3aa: CASSSAGGLIRGYTF
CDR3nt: TGTGCCAGCAGTTCGGCAGGGGGGCTTATTCGTGGCTACACCTTC

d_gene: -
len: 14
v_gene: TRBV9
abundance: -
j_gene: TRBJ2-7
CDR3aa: CASSPRDSTYEQYF
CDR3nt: TGTGCCAGCAGCCCCCGGGACTCAACCTACGAGCAGTACTTC

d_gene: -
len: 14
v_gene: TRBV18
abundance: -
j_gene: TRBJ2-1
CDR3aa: CASSPQGAYNEQFF
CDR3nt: TGTGCCAGCTCACCACAGGGGGCCTACAATGAGCAGTTCTTC

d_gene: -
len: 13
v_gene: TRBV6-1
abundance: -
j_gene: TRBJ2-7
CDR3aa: CASSVGGSYEQYF
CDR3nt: TGTGCCAGCAGTGTCGGGGGTTCCTACGAGCAGTACTTC

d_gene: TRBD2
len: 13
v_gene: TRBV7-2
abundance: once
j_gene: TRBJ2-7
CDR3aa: CASSLRLADEQYF
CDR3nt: TGTGCCAGCAGCTTAAGGCTAGCGGATGAGCAGTACTTC

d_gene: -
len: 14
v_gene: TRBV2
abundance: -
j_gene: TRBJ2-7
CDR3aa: CASTPDPRGYEQYF
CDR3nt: TGTGCCAGCACCCCCGACCCAAGAGGATACGAGCAGTACTTC

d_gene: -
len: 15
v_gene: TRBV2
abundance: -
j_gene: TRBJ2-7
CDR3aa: CASSEGRLVDYEQYF
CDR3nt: TGTGCCAGCAGTGAAGGAAGACTAGTTGACTACGAGCAGTACTTC

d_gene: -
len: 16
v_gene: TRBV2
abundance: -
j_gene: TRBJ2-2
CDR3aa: CATKGSRPSNTGELFF
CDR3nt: TGTGCCACTAAAGGGAGCAGACCGTCGAACACCGGGGAGCTGTTTTTT

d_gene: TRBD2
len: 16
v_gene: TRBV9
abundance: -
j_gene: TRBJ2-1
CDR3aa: CASSVTWTSGYNEQFF
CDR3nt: TGTGCCAGCAGCGTCACATGGACTAGCGGGTACAATGAGCAGTTCTTC

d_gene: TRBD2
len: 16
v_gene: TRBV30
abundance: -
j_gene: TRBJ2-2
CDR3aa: CAWSTGTSGTGGELFF
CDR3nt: TGTGCCTGGAGTACGGGGACTAGCGGGACGGGGGGGGAGCTGTTTTTT

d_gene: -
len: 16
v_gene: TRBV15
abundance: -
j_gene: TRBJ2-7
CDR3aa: CATSRDDLGGASEQYF
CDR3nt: TGTGCCACCAGCAGAGATGATTTGGGGGGGGCGAGCGAGCAGTACTTC

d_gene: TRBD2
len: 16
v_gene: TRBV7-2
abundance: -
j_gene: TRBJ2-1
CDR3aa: CASATGLAGSYNEQFF
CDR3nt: TGTGCCAGCGCAACAGGACTAGCGGGATCCTACAATGAGCAGTTCTTC

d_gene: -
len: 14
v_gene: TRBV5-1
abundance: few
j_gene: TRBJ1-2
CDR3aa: CASSLEAGRSGYTF
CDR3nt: TGCGCCAGCAGCTTGGAGGCGGGACGGAGTGGCTACACCTTC

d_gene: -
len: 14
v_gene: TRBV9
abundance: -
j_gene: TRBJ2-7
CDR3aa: CASSVDGFSYEQYF
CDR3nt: TGTGCCAGCAGCGTAGACGGGTTCTCCTACGAGCAGTACTTC

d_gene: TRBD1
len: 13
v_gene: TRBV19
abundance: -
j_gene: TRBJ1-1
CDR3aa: CASRNRGGTEAFF
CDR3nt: TGTGCCAGTAGAAACAGGGGGGGAACTGAAGCTTTCTTT

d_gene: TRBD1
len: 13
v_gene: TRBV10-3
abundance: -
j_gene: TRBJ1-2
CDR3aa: CAIRGQGDYGYTF
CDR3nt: TGTGCCATCAGGGGACAGGGGGACTATGGCTACACCTTC

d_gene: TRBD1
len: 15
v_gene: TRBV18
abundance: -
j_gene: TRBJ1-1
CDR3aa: CASSPPRQGSTEAFF
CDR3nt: TGTGCCAGCTCTCCGCCGAGACAGGGGTCCACTGAAGCTTTCTTT

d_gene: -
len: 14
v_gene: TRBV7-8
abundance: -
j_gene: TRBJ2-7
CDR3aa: CASSLYGGSYEQYF
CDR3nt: TGTGCCAGCAGCTTGTACGGGGGCTCCTACGAGCAGTACTTC

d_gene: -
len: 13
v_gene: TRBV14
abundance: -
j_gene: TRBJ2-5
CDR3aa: CASSQGLLLAQYF
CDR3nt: TGTGCCAGCAGCCAAGGACTCCTACTGGCCCAGTACTTC

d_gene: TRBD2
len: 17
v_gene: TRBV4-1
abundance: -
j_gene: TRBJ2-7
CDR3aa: CASSQDIGREYGDEQYF
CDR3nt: TGCGCCAGCAGCCAAGATATCGGGCGGGAGTACGGGGACGAGCAGTACTTC

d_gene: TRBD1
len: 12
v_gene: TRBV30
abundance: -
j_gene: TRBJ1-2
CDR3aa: CAWKRTGNSYTF
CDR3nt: TGTGCCTGGAAAAGGACAGGGAATAGCTACACCTTC

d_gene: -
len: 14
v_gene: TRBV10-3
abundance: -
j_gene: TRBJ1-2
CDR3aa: CAISEGSSGPGYTF
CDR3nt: TGTGCCATCAGTGAGGGTTCGTCAGGCCCGGGCTACACCTTC

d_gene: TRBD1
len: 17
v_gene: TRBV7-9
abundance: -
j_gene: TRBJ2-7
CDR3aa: CASSSRLPGQGPYEQYF
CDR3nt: TGTGCCAGCAGCTCGAGACTACCGGGACAGGGGCCTTACGAGCAGTACTTC

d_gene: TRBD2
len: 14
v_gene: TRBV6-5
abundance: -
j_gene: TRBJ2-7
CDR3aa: CASTAGLADYEQYF
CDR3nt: TGTGCCAGCACCGCTGGACTAGCGGACTACGAGCAGTACTTC

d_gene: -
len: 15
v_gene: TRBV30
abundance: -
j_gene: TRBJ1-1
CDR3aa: CAWSVKGRGNTEAFF
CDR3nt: TGTGCCTGGAGTGTTAAAGGCAGAGGGAACACTGAAGCTTTCTTT